The clone carrying this T cell receptor (beta chain) was counted a few times. Its cognate antigen is unknown. These data originate in a study of siplizumab effects on memory and regulatory T cells. The study's findings and limits: Roughly 75-95% of proliferating CD4+ or CD8+ clones lacked an assignable naive or memory phenotype.

Produced via immunoSEQ multiplex PCR; TCRdb's table is partial and in-frame only. The sample lists roughly 68,000 clones, roughly 83% seen once, with approximately 3.8% in the top ten. The CDR3 loop spans 15 amino acids. Germline values: CDR1 LNHDA, CDR2 SQIVND (reference sequence). Trimming took 1 base from V and 5 from J, leaving 14 bases between them. The sample taken for sequencing was memory CD4+ T cells sorted from blood. The chain has TRBV19 and TRBJ2-5; the D gene is possibly TRBD1 (5 bases). The TCR comes from a human donor in good health. Here the CDR3 DNA reads TGTGCCAGTAGTATAGGGGCAGGGTTGAGGGAGACCCAGTACTTC. As protein: CASSIGAGLRETQYF.